The rows below give T cell receptor beta chains drawn from one sample of a study of shared clonotypes between healthy human individuals. Sequencing was performed with immunoSEQ multiplex PCR; in TCRdb, only in-frame clones are kept and a portion is missing. This table has over a million clones, 98% appearing once. Sequenced material: naive CD4+ T cells sorted from blood. The receptors were sampled from a man aged 25-40 years in good health. The CDR3 runs from the conserved cysteine through the conserved F or W. The D gene is left open where the match is weak.

v_gene: TRBV4-1; d_gene: .; j_gene: TRBJ1-5; CDR3aa: CASSLEVGRNQPQHF
v_gene: TRBV5-1; d_gene: .; j_gene: TRBJ1-5; CDR3aa: CASSLEGGGQPQHF
v_gene: TRBV27; d_gene: .; j_gene: TRBJ2-5; CDR3aa: CASSLIGKRETQYF
v_gene: TRBV27; d_gene: TRBD1; j_gene: TRBJ1-2; CDR3aa: CASSQLRQGSYTF
v_gene: TRBV5-6; d_gene: .; j_gene: TRBJ1-5; CDR3aa: CASSFEGTRNQPQHF
v_gene: TRBV5-6; d_gene: .; j_gene: TRBJ2-4; CDR3aa: CASSPGGQNIQYF
v_gene: TRBV7-7; d_gene: .; j_gene: TRBJ2-5; CDR3aa: CASSSQETQYF
v_gene: TRBV28; d_gene: .; j_gene: TRBJ2-1; CDR3aa: CASSSLDEQFF
v_gene: TRBV5-4; d_gene: .; j_gene: TRBJ2-7; CDR3aa: CASSLIQASSYEQYF
v_gene: TRBV6-5; d_gene: .; j_gene: TRBJ2-1; CDR3aa: CASSQESSNEQFF
v_gene: TRBV28; d_gene: .; j_gene: TRBJ2-1; CDR3aa: CASCDLGLYEQFF
v_gene: TRBV29-1; d_gene: .; j_gene: TRBJ2-2; CDR3aa: CSAAGFTGELFF
v_gene: TRBV5-1; d_gene: .; j_gene: TRBJ1-4; CDR3aa: CASRNDPGTTNEKLFF
v_gene: TRBV6-5; d_gene: TRBD2; j_gene: TRBJ2-1; CDR3aa: CASSYSIAGAYNEQFF
v_gene: TRBV28; d_gene: .; j_gene: TRBJ1-2; CDR3aa: CASMGEDRLNSYGYTF
v_gene: TRBV5-1; d_gene: TRBD1; j_gene: TRBJ2-7; CDR3aa: CASSFMTGNNEQYF
v_gene: TRBV6-1; d_gene: .; j_gene: TRBJ2-3; CDR3aa: CASDASTDTQYF
v_gene: TRBV7-9; d_gene: TRBD1; j_gene: TRBJ2-7; CDR3aa: CASSQSGTGTEQYF
v_gene: TRBV10-2; d_gene: TRBD1; j_gene: TRBJ1-2; CDR3aa: CASSGRTGVYGYTF
v_gene: TRBV5-1; d_gene: TRBD1; j_gene: TRBJ2-5; CDR3aa: CASSLAGTAQEAQYF
v_gene: TRBV18; d_gene: TRBD2; j_gene: TRBJ2-1; CDR3aa: CASSPRPGGSYNEQFF
v_gene: TRBV2; d_gene: .; j_gene: TRBJ1-1; CDR3aa: CASSDGRGEAFF
v_gene: TRBV4-3; d_gene: .; j_gene: TRBJ2-7; CDR3aa: CASSRLRDGVYEQYF
v_gene: TRBV6-5; d_gene: .; j_gene: TRBJ2-1; CDR3aa: CASSNPASKQFF
v_gene: TRBV7-2; d_gene: TRBD2; j_gene: TRBJ2-2; CDR3aa: CASRVAGGSGELFF
v_gene: TRBV4-1; d_gene: TRBD1; j_gene: TRBJ2-3; CDR3aa: CASRRDRDRAVDTQYF
v_gene: TRBV18; d_gene: .; j_gene: TRBJ1-1; CDR3aa: CASSPPPQPGTGILEAFF
v_gene: TRBV19; d_gene: .; j_gene: TRBJ1-5; CDR3aa: CASKDAYSYSNQPQHF
v_gene: TRBV2; d_gene: .; j_gene: TRBJ2-7; CDR3aa: CASSDPAYEQYF
v_gene: TRBV18; d_gene: .; j_gene: TRBJ2-1; CDR3aa: CASSPPMDHDLYNEQFF
v_gene: TRBV7-8; d_gene: TRBD2; j_gene: TRBJ2-4; CDR3aa: CASSLVGGDKNIQYF
v_gene: TRBV5-4; d_gene: .; j_gene: TRBJ2-7; CDR3aa: CASSSGGPLLGEQYF